The clone carrying this T cell receptor beta chain was counted only a few times. The source of the sample is a study of blood T cell repertoires in COVID-19. As processed by the authors: Estimated nucleated cell counts came from reference gene primer amplification. The method was immunoSEQ multiplex PCR; TCRdb's version includes in-frame clones alone and lacks a portion of them. V, J and clone size are taken as reported in that table, and D and trimming were inferred from the DNA itself. The sample lists some 66,000 clones; around 90% were seen once. The specimen sequenced was peripheral blood. The TCR comes from a human donor in a cohort sampled during active COVID-19.

CDR3 sequence (DNA): TGTGCCAGCAGCTCGGGACTACTGAACACCGGGGAGCTGTTTTTT. Translating it yields CASSSGLLNTGELFF. The chain has TRBV5-5 and TRBJ2-2, with 7 positions matching TRBD2. The CDR3 length is 15 residues. After removal of 3 bases from V and 1 base from J, the junction contained 3 bases not matched to a gene. Germline V gives CDR1 SGHKS, CDR2 YYEKEE (reference sequence).